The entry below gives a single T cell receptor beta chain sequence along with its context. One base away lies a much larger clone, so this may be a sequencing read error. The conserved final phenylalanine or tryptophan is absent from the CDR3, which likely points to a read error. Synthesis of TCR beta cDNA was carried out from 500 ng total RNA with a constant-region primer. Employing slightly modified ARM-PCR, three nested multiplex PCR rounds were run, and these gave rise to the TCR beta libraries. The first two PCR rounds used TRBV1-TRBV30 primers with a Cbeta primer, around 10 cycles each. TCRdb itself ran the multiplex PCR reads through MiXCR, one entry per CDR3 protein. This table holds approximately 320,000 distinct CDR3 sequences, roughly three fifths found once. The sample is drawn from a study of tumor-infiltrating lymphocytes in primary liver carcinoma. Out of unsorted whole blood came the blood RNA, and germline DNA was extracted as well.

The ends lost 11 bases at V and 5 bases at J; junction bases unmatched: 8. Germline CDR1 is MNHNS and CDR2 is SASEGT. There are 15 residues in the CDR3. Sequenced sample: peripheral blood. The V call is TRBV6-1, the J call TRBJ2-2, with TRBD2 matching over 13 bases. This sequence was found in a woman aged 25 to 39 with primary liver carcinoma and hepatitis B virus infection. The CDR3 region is CACGLAGVRTGELFS. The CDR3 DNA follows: TGTGCCTGCGGACTAGCGGGAGTACGAACCGGGGAGCTGTTTTCT.